This T cell receptor beta chain originates from a study of brain T cells in children with intractable seizures. The assay was immunoSEQ multiplex PCR, and TCRdb's table has in-frame clones only and misses some. The sample consists of under 400,000 clones, 93% of them appearing once. Specified time point: blood from clinic visit 5 months post-surgery; TSC patient then seizure free. A note on this clone: Its antigen remains unidentified.

The CDR3 runs to 14 residues. Trimming shortened V by 2 bases and J by 3 bases, and 10 bases separated the two germline ends. Germline-derived CDR1 and CDR2 are LGHNA and YNFKEQ. Findings and caveats of the study: Only CDR3 sequence similarity suggested viral specificity, without known HCMV serostatus.

This clonotype originated in a boy less than two years old with tuberous sclerosis and intractable seizures. The chain has TRBV4-2 and TRBJ1-1; maybe TRBD1 (5 bases). Here the sequenced sample was peripheral blood, taken 4 to 5 months after surgery. CDR3 amino acids: CASSQLWGDTEAFF. CDR3 DNA sequence: TGTGCCAGCAGCCAACTATGGGGGGACACTGAAGCTTTCTTT.